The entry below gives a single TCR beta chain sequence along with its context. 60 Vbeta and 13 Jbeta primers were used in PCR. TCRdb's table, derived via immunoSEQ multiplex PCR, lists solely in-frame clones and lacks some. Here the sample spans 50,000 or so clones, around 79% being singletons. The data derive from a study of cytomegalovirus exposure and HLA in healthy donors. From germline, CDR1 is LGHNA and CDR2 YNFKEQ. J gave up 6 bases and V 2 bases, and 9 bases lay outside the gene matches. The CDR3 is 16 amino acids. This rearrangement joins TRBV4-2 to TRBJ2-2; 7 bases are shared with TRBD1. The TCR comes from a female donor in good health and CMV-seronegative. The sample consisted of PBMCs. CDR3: CASSQNRDSPSGELFF. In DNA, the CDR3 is TGTGCCAGCAGCCAAAACCGGGACAGCCCTTCCGGGGAGCTGTTTTTT.